The clone carrying this T cell receptor beta chain was counted once. The data originate from a study of blood T cell repertoires in COVID-19. Looking at the study overall: PBMCs, B-cell-depleted T cells, or T cells provided the cDNA or gDNA that made up the material.

The CDR3 runs to 13 residues. Per the germline V gene, CDR1 is SGHRS and CDR2 is YFSETQ. Trimming took 4 bases from V and 6 from J; bases not matched to a gene: 3. The assay was immunoSEQ multiplex PCR, and TCRdb's table has in-frame clones only and misses some. The sample has 300,000 or so clones; 85% to 90% are singletons. Sequencing used peripheral blood. V gene TRBV5-1 combines with J gene TRBJ2-1; TRBD2 matches at 8 bases. This TCR derives from a man in his sixties or seventies with acute or convalescent COVID-19. For the CDR3, the DNA is TGCGCCAGCAGCCTAGGACTAGCCAATGAGCAGTTCTTC. Protein: CASSLGLANEQFF.